This T cell receptor beta chain was obtained from a study of graft-versus-host responses after intestinal transplantation. This CDR3 contains 14 residues. With 6 bases removed from V and 7 bases from J, the gap between germline ends came to 16 bases. The germline gives CDR1 MDHEN, CDR2 SYDVKM. Graft-derived tissue was subjected to processing to liberate intraepithelial and lamina propria lymphocytes. Sequencing was performed with immunoSEQ multiplex PCR; in TCRdb, only in-frame clones are kept and a portion is missing. The table lists roughly 4,000 clones, roughly 78% of them singletons. V is TRBV28 and J is TRBJ1-5; D may be TRBD1 (6 bases). Sequenced here: ileum tissue, sampled 17 days after transplant. This clonotype originated in a human patient who received an intestinal transplant, so some T cells may come from the graft donor. The CDR3 sequence is CASRWQGIWQPQHF. DNA of the CDR3: TGTGCCAGCAGGTGGCAGGGGATATGGCAGCCCCAGCATTTT. Based on the CDR3 plus reference TRBV28 and TRBJ1-5, the full variable domain is DVKVTQSSRYLVKRTGEKVFLECVQDMDHENMFWYRQDPGLGLRLIYFSYDVKMKEKGDIPEGYSVSREKKERFSLILESASTNQTSMYLCASRWQGIWQPQHFGDGTRLSIL.